This record covers a single TCR beta chain. Method: immunoSEQ multiplex PCR; TCRdb's copy keeps in-frame clones and lacks some. This repertoire shows tens of thousands of clones, approximately 80% found once; its top ten account for about 15%. In germline, CDR1 is SGHAT, CDR2 FQNNGV. J gave up 6 bases and V 2 bases, and 3 bases lay outside the gene matches. CDR3 length: 15 amino acids. This specimen belongs to a study of blood T cell repertoires in COVID-19. Study information: There were acute and convalescent COVID-19 samples, and they came from the United States, Italy and Spain.

J is TRBJ2-1 and V is TRBV11-2; 11 bases line up with TRBD2. This sequence was found in a human donor with active or convalescent COVID-19. The donor label of this sample is uncertain. The sequenced sample was peripheral blood. For the CDR3, the DNA is TGTGCCAGCAGCTTAACACTAGCGGGGGCCAATGAGCAGTTCTTC. Its protein product is CASSLTLAGANEQFF.